The 10 T cell receptor beta chains listed next were all sequenced from one sample in a study of blood T cell repertoires in COVID-19. Method: immunoSEQ multiplex PCR; TCRdb's copy keeps in-frame clones and lacks some. The sample yields approximately 59,000 clones, 80% to 90% seen once. The sequenced material came from peripheral blood. The origin of the receptors is a human donor in a cohort sampled during active COVID-19.

This chain uses TRBV11-1 with TRBJ1-6; 8 positions agree with TRBD1. Germline CDR1 and CDR2: SGHAT and FQDESV (reference sequence). This CDR3 comprises 15 residues. The J segment lost 11 bases and the V segment lost 2 bases, leaving 8 bases of the junction unmatched. The CDR3 loop reads CASSLSGQGSTPLHF. CDR3 in DNA: TGTGCCAGCAGCTTATCTGGACAGGGTAGCACACCCCTCCACTTT. Using reference TRBV11-1 and TRBJ1-6 for the parts outside the CDR3, the full variable domain is EAEVAQSPRYKITEKSQAVAFWCDPISGHATLYWYRQILGQGPELLVQFQDESVVDDSQLPKDRFSAERLKGVDSTLKIQPAELGDSAMYLCASSLSGQGSTPLHFGNGTRLTVT.

The V gene is TRBV4-3, the J gene TRBJ2-6; D is possibly TRBD2 (5 bases). Trimming took 4 bases from V and 0 from J, leaving 10 bases between them. Germline loops: CDR1 LGHNA, CDR2 YSLEER. This CDR3 contains 16 residues. For the CDR3, the DNA is TGCGCCAGCAGCCCGACGGGGAACTCTGGGGCCAACGTCCTGACTTTC. This translates into CASSPTGNSGANVLTF.

The gene calls are TRBV5-4 and TRBJ2-4; TRBD1 matches 8 bases. Germline trimming cut 3 bases from V and 0 bases from J; bases unmatched to any gene: 11. There are 18 residues in the CDR3. Germline loops: CDR1 SGHNT, CDR2 YYREEE (reference sequence). The CDR3 is CASSSRQGTLLAKNIQYF. The CDR3 DNA sequence: TGTGCCAGCAGCTCCCGACAGGGGACCCTCCTAGCCAAAAACATTCAGTACTTC.

The J gene is TRBJ1-3, the V gene TRBV11-1; TRBD1 matches at 7 bases. Germline CDR1 SGHAT, CDR2 FQDESV (reference sequence). The junction had 3 bases not matched to a gene; V was cut back by 2 bases and J by 2 bases. This CDR3 region has 15 residues. CDR3 protein: CASSLSTGAGNTIYF. Written as DNA, the CDR3 is TGTGCCAGCAGCTTATCTACAGGGGCTGGAAACACCATATATTTT.

The V and J genes are TRBV4-2 and TRBJ2-7; perhaps TRBD1 as D (5 bases). The V end was cut by 1 base, the J end by 1 base, with 17 bases between. CDR1 and CDR2 (germline): LGHNA, YNFKEQ. The CDR3 is 17 residues long. The CDR3 loop reads CASSQGAEGDGSYEQYF. CDR3 sequence (DNA): TGTGCCAGCAGCCAAGGCGCGGAAGGGGATGGGTCCTACGAGCAGTACTTC.

The chain recombines TRBV30 with TRBJ2-7; perhaps TRBD1 as D (6 bases). The germline V gene has CDR1 GTSNPN and CDR2 SVGIG (reference sequence). This CDR3 is built from 12 residues. V gave up 6 bases and J gave up 4 bases, with 13 bases separating them. CDR3 bases: TGTGCCTGTCAGGGGACGGTATACGAGCAGTACTTC. Protein product: CACQGTVYEQYF.

The chain combines TRBV2 with TRBJ2-7, with 15 bases that match TRBD2. Germline lookup yields CDR1 SNHLY and CDR2 FYNNEI. The CDR3 loop spans 15 amino acids. V lost 4 bases and J lost 7; bases outside the gene matches: 5. The CDR3, as DNA: TGTGCCAGCAGTGGGACTAGCGGGGGGGCGTGGGAGCAGTACTTC. Protein product: CASSGTSGGAWEQYF.

This clone was detected a few times. In nucleotides, the CDR3 is TGTGCCAACCCAAAGGGGGATTCACCCCTCCACTTT. Its translation: CANPKGDSPLHF. The rearrangement links TRBV12-3 or TRBV12-4 to TRBJ1-6; a possible D gene is TRBD1 (6 bases). The CDR3 spans 12 residues. V lost 10 bases and J lost 8, with 12 bases in between.

The chain uses TRBV7-8 and TRBJ1-2, with D possibly matching TRBD1 (6 bases). The CDR3 extends over 14 amino acids. V was trimmed by 2 bases and J by 3 bases, leaving 10 bases between them. Germline loops: CDR1 SGHVS, CDR2 FQNEAQ. CDR3 amino acids: CASSLQQGDYGYTF. In DNA, the CDR3 is TGTGCCAGCAGCTTACAACAGGGAGACTATGGCTACACCTTC.

V usage is TRBV4-1 and J usage is TRBJ2-2; perhaps TRBD1 as D (5 bases). Germline V gene lookup returns CDR1 MGHRA and CDR2 YSYEKL. This CDR3 comprises 17 residues. V lost 1 base to trimming and J lost 0 bases, with 12 bases between them. The CDR3: CASSQVGAGPNTGELFF. In DNA form, the CDR3 reads TGCGCCAGCAGCCAAGTAGGCGCAGGGCCGAACACCGGGGAGCTGTTTTTT.